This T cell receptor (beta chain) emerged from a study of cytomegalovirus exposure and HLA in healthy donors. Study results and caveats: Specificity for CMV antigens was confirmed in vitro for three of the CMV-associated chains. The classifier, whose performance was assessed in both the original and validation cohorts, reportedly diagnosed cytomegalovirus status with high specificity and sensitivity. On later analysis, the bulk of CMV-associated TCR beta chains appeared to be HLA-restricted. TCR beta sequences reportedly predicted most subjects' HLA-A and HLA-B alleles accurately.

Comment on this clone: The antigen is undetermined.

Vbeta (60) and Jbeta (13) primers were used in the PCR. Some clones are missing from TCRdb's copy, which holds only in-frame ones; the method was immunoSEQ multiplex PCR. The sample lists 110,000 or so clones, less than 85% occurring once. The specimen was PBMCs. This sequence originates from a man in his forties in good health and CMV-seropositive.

CDR3 sequence: CASSFSGGNSPLHF. CDR3 DNA: TGTGCCAGCAGCTTTTCAGGGGGCAATTCACCCCTCCACTTT. The chain joins TRBV7-3 to TRBJ1-6, with 8 positions matching TRBD1. Germline V CDR1 and CDR2: SGHTA, FQGTGA. This CDR3 has 14 residues. J lost 7 bases, V lost 3 bases, and 2 bases had no gene match.